These 9 T cell receptor beta chains were sequenced from one sample in a study of Tregs in tolerant kidney transplant recipients. Recipients received nonmyeloablative bone marrow transplants from related graft donors, with transient mixed chimerism. Clones were read by immunoSEQ multiplex PCR, and TCRdb kept only the in-frame ones, dropping some. The table lists roughly 25,000 clones, with approximately 3.7% in the top ten. The sequences come from CD4+ T cells from blood (PBMCs), collected 6 months after the transplant. These receptors all stem from a human patient who received a combined kidney and bone marrow transplant. Some T cells could come from the graft donor.

As regards this clone: The read halts 3 residues ahead of the CDR3 end, with the missing end drawn from the germline J gene. This chain connects TRBV19 to TRBJ1-1; D gene uncertain. The CDR3 extends over 13 amino acids. Germline V lookup: CDR1 LNHDA, CDR2 SQIVND (reference sequence). The part of the CDR3 DNA that was read is TGTGCCAGTAGTATAGAATACAGCTCCGAA. Residues: CASSIEYSSE. The CDR3, in full, reads CASSIEYSSEAFF.

The chain's CDR3 is CASSSGQNYGYTF. The CDR3 DNA, read in part, is TGTGCCAGCAGCTCGGGACAGAACTATGGC. The chain couples TRBV7-6 to TRBJ1-2; 7 nucleotides line up with TRBD1. The observed sequence ends 3 residues before the CDR3 terminus, with the missing tail filled in from the germline J gene. The CDR3 has 13 residues. The V gene end was trimmed by 4 bases and the J gene end by 2 bases; junction bases not matched to a gene: 1. Germline V CDR1 and CDR2: SGHVS, FNYEAQ. The variable domain in full, with the rest retrieved from reference TRBV7-6 and TRBJ1-2, is GAGVSQSPRYKVTKRGQDVALRCDPISGHVSLYWYRQALGQGPEFLTYFNYEAQQDKSGLPNDRFSAERPEGSISTLTIQRTEQRDSAMYRCASSSGQNYGYTFGSGTRLTVV.

Concerning this clone: The CDR3 end falls 3 residues outside the read, so it is completed with the germline J gene. The J gene is TRBJ2-7, the V gene TRBV6-2 or TRBV6-3; possible D gene TRBD2, 7 bases. This CDR3 is built from 15 residues. Germline V CDR1 and CDR2: MNHEY, SVGEGT. V lost 6 bases, J lost 6 bases, and 21 bases lay in between. The chain's CDR3 is CASRASGGGYGEQYF. Partial CDR3 DNA: TGTGCCAGCAGGGCTAGCGGAGGGGGTTATGGCGAG.

Regarding this clone: Read coverage stops 3 residues before the CDR3 terminus; the germline J gene supplies the remainder. The chain carries TRBV6-2 or TRBV6-3 and TRBJ1-5; D gene uncertain. The V gene's germline CDR1 is MNHEY and CDR2 SVGEGT. The CDR3 is made up of 13 amino acids. Trimming pared 7 bases from V and 5 bases from J, leaving 12 bases between. The CDR3 DNA, read in part, is TGTGCCAGCACGGAGTACGGGGATCAGCCC. It is translated as CASTEYGDQP. The full CDR3 protein reads CASTEYGDQPQHF.

Of note for this clone: The CDR3 extends 3 residues past the end of the read, so its final part is completed from the germline J gene. The rearrangement uses TRBV7-2 and TRBJ2-5, with 7 bases matching TRBD1. The trim removed 6 bases at V and 2 bases at J, leaving 6 bases unmatched. CDR1 is SGHTA, CDR2 FQGNSA, per germline. CDR3 length: 14 residues. This chain's CDR3 is CASRYGTAQETQYF. CDR3 DNA, as far as it was read: TGTGCCAGCAGATACGGGACAGCGCAAGAGACC.

Comment on this clone: The CDR3 is cut off 3 residues early in the read; its end comes from the germline J gene. The chain uses TRBV2 and TRBJ1-3; D gene uncertain. CDR1 and CDR2 from the germline V gene are SNHLY and FYNNEI. The CDR3 sequence is 16 residues long. The germline V and J ends were trimmed by 0 bases and 4 bases, with 13 bases remaining between them. The sequenced part of the CDR3 DNA is TGTGCCAGCAGTGAAGCGCTTGCGCAGGTCGGAAACACC. It yields the protein CASSEALAQVGNT. The entire CDR3 protein reads CASSEALAQVGNTIYF.

With regard to this clone: The read comes to an end 3 residues before the CDR3 does, leaving the germline J gene to fill in the end. The chain joins TRBV10-3 to TRBJ1-1; maybe TRBD1 (5 bases). V was pared by 6 bases and J by 1 base, with 9 bases between. There are 13 residues in the CDR3. Germline CDR1 is ENHRY and CDR2 is SYGVKD. The covered CDR3 bases are TGTGCCATCAGGACCAGGGAGAACACTGAA. Residues: CAIRTRENTE. The whole CDR3 sequence reads CAIRTRENTEAFF.

Note on this clone: The observed sequence ends 3 residues before the CDR3 terminus, with the missing tail filled in from the germline J gene. The chain recombines TRBV5-1 with TRBJ2-5; D is ambiguous. Trimming cost V 0 bases and J 3 bases, with 6 bases left between them. This CDR3 comprises 13 residues. Germline V lookup: CDR1 SGHRS, CDR2 YFSETQ. The CDR3 reads CASSLVAEETQYF. The part of the CDR3 DNA that was read is TGCGCCAGCAGCTTGGTGGCAGAAGAGACC.

As for this clone: The read comes to an end 3 residues before the CDR3 does, leaving the germline J gene to fill in the end. The chain carries TRBV18 and TRBJ1-1, with D perhaps matching TRBD1 (6 bases). Germline assignment: CDR1 KGHSH and CDR2 LQKENI. This CDR3 comprises 13 residues. The CDR3 DNA, read in part, is TGTGCCAGCCACCTCCGGCAGGGGAATTTG. The encoded protein is CASHLRQGNL. In full, the CDR3 is CASHLRQGNLAFF.